Listed below are T cell receptor beta chains from one sample, sequenced in a study of PD-1 blockade in mismatch repair-deficient tumors. For these receptors, no antigen is known. Assay: immunoSEQ multiplex PCR; the TCRdb copy retains only in-frame clones and omits some. The repertoire has 14,000 or so clones, under 90% of them found once; the top ten carry around 10%. Specimen: cells cultured in vitro, collected from a patient treated with pembrolizumab. The source is an adult with mismatch repair-deficient cancer. Both conserved end residues are trimmed from each CDR3. The order of the fields is CDR3 protein, clone size, J gene, V gene. Clone size appears in some rows only: once, few, many, or a class for an expanded clone.

ASSLAETQY,.,TRBJ2-5,TRBV7-9
ASSYHGLNTEAF,.,TRBJ1-1,TRBV6-6
ASSIGDGEAF,.,TRBJ1-1,TRBV19
ASSLRGQGAVNTEAF,.,TRBJ1-1,TRBV5-1
ASSLTGTSGLTDTQY,.,TRBJ2-3,TRBV28
ASGHDRGKYTEAF,few,TRBJ1-1,TRBV27
ASSQNTRGRNEQF,once,TRBJ2-1,TRBV4-1
ASSKDTVNTEAF,.,TRBJ1-1,TRBV28
SVEAQQNTEAF,.,TRBJ1-1,TRBV29-1
ASRPADRGGYEQY,.,TRBJ2-7,TRBV6-6
ASSVGSLSYEQY,.,TRBJ2-7,TRBV9
ASSRHRGSNEKLF,.,TRBJ1-4,TRBV11-1
ASSLGGATEAF,once,TRBJ1-1,TRBV7-9
SARAGANTGELF,once,TRBJ2-2,TRBV29-1
ASSLGMNTEAF,few,TRBJ1-1,TRBV7-9
ASSYSGSAYNEQF,.,TRBJ2-1,TRBV6-5
ASSLSGFNEQF,.,TRBJ2-1,TRBV27
ATRDLSSYEQY,.,TRBJ2-7,TRBV15
ASSTPGLAGVYEY,.,TRBJ2-7,TRBV7-2
ASSYSGESSYEQY,.,TRBJ2-7,TRBV19
ASSFDKYEQY,.,TRBJ2-7,TRBV7-8
ASLGRLANTGELF,.,TRBJ2-2,TRBV2
ASSFPGNTIY,.,TRBJ1-3,TRBV11-2
ASSSPGGDYGYT,.,TRBJ1-2,TRBV4-1
ASSEGREETQY,.,TRBJ2-5,TRBV2
ASSPRLAGYNEQF,.,TRBJ2-1,TRBV9
ASSYSRSGGTYEQY,.,TRBJ2-7,TRBV6-5
ASSPPLRQGGYQETQY,.,TRBJ2-5,TRBV9
ASSQYIAAGSSYEQY,.,TRBJ2-7,TRBV14
ASSVGGQTHNEQF,.,TRBJ2-1,TRBV9
ASSFSDRATYEQY,.,TRBJ2-7,TRBV27
ASSLPRATDTQY,.,TRBJ2-3,TRBV5-4
ASSSGTANSKQY,few,TRBJ2-7,TRBV11-2
ASSERQLFSGNTIY,few,TRBJ1-3,TRBV6-1
ASSLAGMETQY,.,TRBJ2-5,TRBV28
ASSDHGTTDTQY,few,TRBJ2-3,TRBV9
ASSQRRNQPQH,.,TRBJ1-5,TRBV18
ASSYQGRRSPLH,.,TRBJ1-6,TRBV6-6
ASSQEILSREEQY,.,TRBJ2-7,TRBV2
ASSLLGLVVRGEQF,once,TRBJ2-1,TRBV7-8
ASSEGADRAFYGYT,.,TRBJ1-2,TRBV2
ASSQDPGQTRRPQH,.,TRBJ1-5,TRBV4-1
ASSLDRGPYEQY,.,TRBJ2-7,TRBV6-5
ASSLAGGLNTEAF,.,TRBJ1-1,TRBV5-1
ASSPTLGGRSEQF,few,TRBJ2-1,TRBV27
ASSLVGTEAF,once,TRBJ1-1,TRBV5-1
ASSFYIPDTQY,.,TRBJ2-3,TRBV11-1
ASRVSGRGDKQF,.,TRBJ2-1,TRBV19
ASSPSGLAVSTDTQY,.,TRBJ2-3,TRBV9
ASSGTRAGGPNEQY,.,TRBJ2-7,TRBV19
ASSFRGYGYT,.,TRBJ1-2,TRBV5-6
ASSFGEDEQY,.,TRBJ2-7,TRBV7-9
AISGPYGTGEGEQY,.,TRBJ2-7,TRBV10-3
ASSLFSETVYEQY,.,TRBJ2-7,TRBV5-6
ASSFGTALTGELF,.,TRBJ2-2,TRBV27
ASSHSQGLNEKLF,.,TRBJ1-4,TRBV5-8
ASSILKTGNEKLF,.,TRBJ1-4,TRBV19